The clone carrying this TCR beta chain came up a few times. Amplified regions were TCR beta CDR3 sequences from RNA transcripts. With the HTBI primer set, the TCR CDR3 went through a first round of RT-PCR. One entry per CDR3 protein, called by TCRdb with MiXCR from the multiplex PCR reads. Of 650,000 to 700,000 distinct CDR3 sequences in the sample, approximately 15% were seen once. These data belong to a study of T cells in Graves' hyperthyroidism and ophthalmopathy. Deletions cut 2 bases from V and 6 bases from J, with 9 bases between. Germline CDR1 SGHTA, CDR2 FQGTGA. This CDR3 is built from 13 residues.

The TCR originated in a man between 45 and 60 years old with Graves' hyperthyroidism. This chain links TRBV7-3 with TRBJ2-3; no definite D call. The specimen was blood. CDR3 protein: CASSLQEWDTQYF. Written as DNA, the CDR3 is TGTGCCAGCAGCTTACAGGAATGGGATACGCAGTATTTT. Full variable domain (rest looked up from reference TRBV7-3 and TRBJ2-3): GAGVSQTPSNKVTEKGKYVELRCDPISGHTALYWYRQSLGQGPEFLIYFQGTGAADDSGLPNDRFFAVRPEGSVSTLKIQRTERGDSAVYLCASSLQEWDTQYFGPGTRLTVL.